Listed below are T cell receptor beta chains from one sample, sequenced in a study of T cell clonotyping in hematopoietic cell transplantation. Sequencing was performed with immunoSEQ multiplex PCR; in TCRdb, only in-frame clones are kept and a portion is missing. The table shows roughly 15,000 clones, with 80% to 90% occurring only once. Specimen: peripheral blood mononuclear cells. These TCRs come from a woman in her 40s in good health. Some clones in this sample may be carry-over from other donors' samples. Each CDR3 is given with its conserved first and last residue. A D gene is named only where the DNA matches it firmly. A clone size is listed for some rows: how often the clone was seen (once, few, many), or a class if it is expanded.

TRBV19,TRBJ2-2,TRBD2,once,TGTGCCAGTAACTCAGGACTAGCGGGCACCGGGGAGCTGTTTTTT,CASNSGLAGTGELFF
TRBV5-4,TRBJ1-2,-,-,TGTGCCAGCAGCTCAATGGGAGGGAACTATGGCTACACCTTC,CASSSMGGNYGYTF
TRBV4-1,TRBJ2-7,-,-,TGCGCCAGCAGCCAAGAAGATACCCGACCCTACGAGCAGTACTTC,CASSQEDTRPYEQYF
TRBV5-1,TRBJ1-2,-,-,TGCGCCAGCAGCTTGGACTACAACTATGGCTACACCTTC,CASSLDYNYGYTF
TRBV6-1,TRBJ1-2,-,-,TGTGCCAGCAGTGCCCCTCGCGGCTACACCTTC,CASSAPRGYTF
TRBV19,TRBJ1-1,-,-,TGTGCCAGTCGCCCTCGGGGGCGAAAACCCACTGAAGCTTTCTTT,CASRPRGRKPTEAFF
TRBV4-3,TRBJ1-3,-,-,TGCGCCAGCAGCCAGACCCGGGACACCCACTCTGGAAACACCATATATTTT,CASSQTRDTHSGNTIYF
TRBV19,TRBJ2-1,-,-,TGTGCCACCGCGCCCCGGGACGGAGCCTACAATGAGCAGTTCTTC,CATAPRDGAYNEQFF
TRBV30,TRBJ1-2,-,-,TGTGCCTGGAGTGTAGGGCAGTCCTACACCTTC,CAWSVGQSYTF
TRBV4-3,TRBJ2-7,-,-,TGCGCCAGCAGCTCGCAGACAGGCGACGAGCAGTACTTC,CASSSQTGDEQYF
TRBV9,TRBJ2-7,-,-,TGTGCCAGCAGCGTAGGGCCCCAGGGCCCTTACGAGCAGTACTTC,CASSVGPQGPYEQYF
TRBV7-2,TRBJ2-3,-,-,TGTGCCAGCAGCTTCGGACTTACAGATACGCAGTATTTT,CASSFGLTDTQYF
TRBV11-2,TRBJ2-7,-,-,TGTGCCAGCAGCATACTAGCAACTTTGGCTGGCGAGCAGTACTTC,CASSILATLAGEQYF
TRBV30,TRBJ1-1,-,-,TGTGCCTGGAGTAGGGCGGCTGAAGCTTTCTTT,CAWSRAAEAFF
TRBV2,TRBJ2-2,TRBD2,-,TGTGCCAGCTCATATAGGGCTAGCGGGAGCATTTTGAACACCGGGGAGCTGTTTTTT,CASSYRASGSILNTGELFF
TRBV10-3,TRBJ2-7,TRBD1,-,TGTGCCATCAGGACAGGGGGTATGTACGAGCAGTACTTC,CAIRTGGMYEQYF
TRBV5-4,TRBJ2-3,-,-,TGTGCCAGCAGCATTGGGGGCACAGGGCAGAGTACAGATACGCAGTATTTT,CASSIGGTGQSTDTQYF
TRBV4-3,TRBJ2-7,TRBD1,-,TGCGCCAGCAGCCGCGACAGGGGGATCGACGAGCAGTACTTC,CASSRDRGIDEQYF
TRBV6-6,TRBJ1-5,-,-,TGTGCCAGCCTCGAGGCGGAATTTTATCAGCCCCAGCATTTT,CASLEAEFYQPQHF
TRBV5-8,TRBJ1-3,TRBD1,-,TGTGCCAGCAGCTTGCGGACAGGCTCTGGAAACACCATATATTTT,CASSLRTGSGNTIYF
TRBV25-1,TRBJ2-7,-,-,TGTGCCAGCAGTGTTCGCGGGAAGGGGTCCTACGAGCAGTACTTC,CASSVRGKGSYEQYF
TRBV7-8,TRBJ1-1,-,-,TGTGCCAGCAGCTTAGGGACAGCGAACACTGAAGCTTTCTTT,CASSLGTANTEAFF
TRBV28,TRBJ1-1,-,-,TGTGCCAGTAGGGGCCCCGGGGGAGAAGCTTTCTTT,CASRGPGGEAFF
TRBV27,TRBJ2-2,-,-,TGTGCCAGCAGTGACGGCCTAGGGACCGGGGAGCTGTTTTTT,CASSDGLGTGELFF
TRBV11-3,TRBJ2-3,TRBD2,once,TGTGCCAGCAGCCAAAGCGGGACCTTCACAGATACGCAGTATTTT,CASSQSGTFTDTQYF
TRBV5-1,TRBJ1-2,-,few,TGCGCCAGCAGCTTCCAAGGGACTTATGGCTACACCTTC,CASSFQGTYGYTF
TRBV6-5,TRBJ1-2,-,-,TGTGCCAGCAGCTACAGAGCGGGTGGCTACACCTTC,CASSYRAGGYTF
TRBV29-1,TRBJ2-2,-,once,TGCAGCGCGGGGGGCGACGGGGAGCTGTTTTTT,CSAGGDGELFF
TRBV6-5,TRBJ1-2,TRBD1,-,TGTGCCAGCAGTTCCCTGGACAGGGGCCCCTATGGCTACACCTTC,CASSSLDRGPYGYTF
TRBV5-6,TRBJ2-5,TRBD2,-,TGTGCCAGCAGCTTATTGAGGGAGGGCAAAGAGACCCAGTACTTC,CASSLLREGKETQYF
TRBV28,TRBJ1-6,-,-,TGTGCCAGCAGTTTTGGATTGGCGGGAAAACGAAGCTCCTATAATTCACCCCTCCACTTT,CASSFGLAGKRSSYNSPLHF
TRBV7-2,TRBJ1-3,-,-,TGTGCCAGCAGCTACAGTTCACTGGCTGGAAACACCATATATTTT,CASSYSSLAGNTIYF
TRBV11-3,TRBJ2-1,-,-,TGTGCCAGCAGCACATACAATGAGCAGTTCTTC,CASSTYNEQFF
TRBV5-4,TRBJ2-5,TRBD2,-,TGTGCCAGCAGCTTGTTCCTAGCGGGACAAGAGACCCAGTACTTC,CASSLFLAGQETQYF
TRBV30,TRBJ2-7,-,-,TGTGCCTGGAGTGTTAAATACGAGCAGTACTTC,CAWSVKYEQYF
TRBV19,TRBJ1-2,-,once,TGTGCCAGTACCCTGGGCCATAACTATGGCTACACCTTC,CASTLGHNYGYTF
TRBV5-1,TRBJ1-1,TRBD1,-,TGCGCCAGCAGCTATCCAGGGGGCGGCACTGAAGCTTTCTTT,CASSYPGGGTEAFF
TRBV2,TRBJ2-2,TRBD2,-,TGTGCCAGCAAAGGACTAGCGGGTAGAACCGGGGAGCTGTTTTTT,CASKGLAGRTGELFF
TRBV2,TRBJ2-5,-,once,TGTGCCAGCAGTGAATGGGAACAGGACCAAGAGACCCAGTACTTC,CASSEWEQDQETQYF
TRBV11-2,TRBJ2-5,-,once,TGTGCCAGCAGCCCCATCGGGAAGCCAGTCGGAGAGACCCAGTACTTC,CASSPIGKPVGETQYF
TRBV7-2,TRBJ1-5,-,-,TGTGCCAGCAGCTTATCTTTAACAAGCAATCAGCCCCAGCATTTT,CASSLSLTSNQPQHF
TRBV5-1,TRBJ2-5,TRBD1,-,TGCGCCAGCAGCGCGGACAGGGTGACCCAGTACTTC,CASSADRVTQYF
TRBV28,TRBJ2-1,TRBD1,few,TGTGCCGCCTCGCCCACCGGGACAGGGGTCAATGAGCAGTTCTTC,CAASPTGTGVNEQFF
TRBV29-1,TRBJ2-5,-,-,TGCAGCGTTGGGGAAGAGACCCAGTACTTC,CSVGEETQYF
TRBV6-5,TRBJ1-2,-,once,TGTGCCAGCAGTCACAGGACCCATGGCTACACCTTC,CASSHRTHGYTF
TRBV6-8,TRBJ2-1,-,-,TGTGCCAGCAGCCGGATCATGACACCGTGTAAGGTCTTC,CASSRIMTPCKVF
TRBV10-3,TRBJ2-5,-,-,TGTGCCATCAGTGGAATAGGAGGAGAGACCCAGTACTTC,CAISGIGGETQYF
TRBV5-1,TRBJ2-5,TRBD1,-,TGCGCCAGTTCGACAGGGCAAGAGACCCAGTACTTC,CASSTGQETQYF
TRBV9,TRBJ1-2,-,-,TGTGCCAGCAGCGTAGGGCCAGGGTCTAACTATGGCTACACCTTC,CASSVGPGSNYGYTF
TRBV27,TRBJ2-7,-,-,TGTGCCAGCAGGGGGGCCGGCGAGCAGTACTTC,CASRGAGEQYF
TRBV4-1,TRBJ2-7,TRBD2,once,TGCGCCAGCAGCCAAGGGACTAGCGGTACCTACGAGCAGTACTTC,CASSQGTSGTYEQYF
TRBV5-6,TRBJ2-7,-,few,TGTGCCAGCAGCTTGGCCATGGGAGAGGAGCAGTACTTC,CASSLAMGEEQYF